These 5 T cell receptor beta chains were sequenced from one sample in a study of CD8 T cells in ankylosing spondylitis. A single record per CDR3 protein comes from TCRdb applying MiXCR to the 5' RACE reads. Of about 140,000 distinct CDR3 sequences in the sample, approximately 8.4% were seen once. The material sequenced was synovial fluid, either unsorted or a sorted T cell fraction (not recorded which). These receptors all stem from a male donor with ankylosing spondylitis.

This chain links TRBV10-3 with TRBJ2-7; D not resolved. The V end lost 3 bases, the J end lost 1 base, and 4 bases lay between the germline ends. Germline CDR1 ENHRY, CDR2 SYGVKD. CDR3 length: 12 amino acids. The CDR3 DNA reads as TGTGCCATCAGTGAAACTTCCTACGAGCAGTACTTC. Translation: CAISETSYEQYF.

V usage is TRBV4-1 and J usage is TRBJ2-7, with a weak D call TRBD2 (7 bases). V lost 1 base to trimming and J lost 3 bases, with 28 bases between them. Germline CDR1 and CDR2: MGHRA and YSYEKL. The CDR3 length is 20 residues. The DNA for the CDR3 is TGCGCCAGCAGCCAAGCTGGGAACAGCCCGAAGGGGGACTATGACTACGAGCAGTACTTC. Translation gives CASSQAGNSPKGDYDYEQYF.

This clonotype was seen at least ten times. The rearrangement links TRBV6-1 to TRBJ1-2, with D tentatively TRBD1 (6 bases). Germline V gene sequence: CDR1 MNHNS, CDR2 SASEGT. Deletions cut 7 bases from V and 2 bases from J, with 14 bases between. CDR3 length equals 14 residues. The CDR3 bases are TGTGCCAGCAAATCACAGGGATTCAACTATGGCTACACCTTC. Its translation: CASKSQGFNYGYTF.

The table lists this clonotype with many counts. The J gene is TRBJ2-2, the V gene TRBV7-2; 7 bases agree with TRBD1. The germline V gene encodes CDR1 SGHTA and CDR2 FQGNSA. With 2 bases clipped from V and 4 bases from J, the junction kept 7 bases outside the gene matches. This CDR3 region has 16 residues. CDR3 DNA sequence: TGTGCCAGCAGCTTACATGGGACAGATCTCACCGGGGAGCTGTTTTTT. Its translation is CASSLHGTDLTGELFF.

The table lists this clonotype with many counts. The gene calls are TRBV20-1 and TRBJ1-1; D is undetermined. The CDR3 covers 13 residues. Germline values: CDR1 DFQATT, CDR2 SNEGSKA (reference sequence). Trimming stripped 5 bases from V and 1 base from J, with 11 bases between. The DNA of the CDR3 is TGCAGTGCTTCGCCGCAGCAGAACACTGAAGCTTTCTTT. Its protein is CSASPQQNTEAFF.